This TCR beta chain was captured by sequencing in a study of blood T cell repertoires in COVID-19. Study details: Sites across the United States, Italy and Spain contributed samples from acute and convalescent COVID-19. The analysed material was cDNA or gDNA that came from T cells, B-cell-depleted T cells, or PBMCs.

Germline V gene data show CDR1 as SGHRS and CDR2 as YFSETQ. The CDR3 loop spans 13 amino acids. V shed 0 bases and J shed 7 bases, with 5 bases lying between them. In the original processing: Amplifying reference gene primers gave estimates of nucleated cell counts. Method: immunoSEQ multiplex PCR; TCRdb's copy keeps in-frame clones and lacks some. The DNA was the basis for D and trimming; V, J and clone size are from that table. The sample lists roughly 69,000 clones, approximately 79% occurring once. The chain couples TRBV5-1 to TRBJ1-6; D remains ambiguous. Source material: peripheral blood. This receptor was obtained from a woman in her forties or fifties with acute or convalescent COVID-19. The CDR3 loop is CASSLASNSPLHF. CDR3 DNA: TGCGCCAGCAGCTTGGCGTCCAATTCACCCCTCCACTTT.